One sample yielded the 24 T cell receptor beta chains listed below, sequenced in a study of blood T cell repertoires in COVID-19. TCRdb keeps only in-frame clones here, not all; method: immunoSEQ multiplex PCR. The data contain tens of thousands of clones, more than 80% of them singletons. Source material: peripheral blood. Source of these receptors: a man aged 55 to 70 with COVID-19, enrolled during active disease.

The V gene is TRBV5-4, the J gene TRBJ1-1, with a weak D call TRBD1 (5 bases). The ends were cut back, 1 base at V and 1 base at J, with 11 bases in the middle. CDR3 length: 15 amino acids. The germline V gene has CDR1 SGHNT and CDR2 YYREEE (reference sequence). The CDR3 loop is CASSLSLQENTEAFF. DNA for the CDR3: TGTGCCAGCAGCTTGAGTTTACAGGAGAACACTGAAGCTTTCTTT.

Here the CDR3 reads CASSPQGASTEAFF. The DNA of the CDR3 is TGCGCCAGCAGCCCACAGGGGGCGTCTACTGAAGCTTTCTTT. The chain carries TRBV5-1 and TRBJ1-1; 9 bases are a match to TRBD1. Per the germline V gene, CDR1 is SGHRS and CDR2 is YFSETQ. The CDR3 contains 14 residues. V dropped 4 bases and J dropped 5; count of bases not matched to a gene: 6.

This clone came up a few times. The V gene is TRBV12-5, the J gene TRBJ2-1, with 9 bases fitting TRBD2. The V gene's germline CDR1 is LGHNT and CDR2 FRNRAP. With V trimmed by 0 bases and J by 7 bases, 13 bases remained unmatched. This CDR3 spans 18 amino acids. For the CDR3, the DNA is TGTGCTAGTGGTTTGGTACTGACTAGCGGAGCCCCTGAGAATGAGCAGTTCTTC. Translating it yields CASGLVLTSGAPENEQFF. The full variable domain, its missing parts supplied by reference TRBV12-5 and TRBJ2-1, is DARVTQTPRHKVTEMGQEVTMRCQPILGHNTVFWYRQTMMQGLELLAYFRNRAPLDDSGMPKDRFSAEMPDATLATLKIQPSEPRDSAVYFCASGLVLTSGAPENEQFFGPGTRLTVL.

J is TRBJ2-2 and V is TRBV5-8; 8 bases match TRBD1. V was clipped by 4 bases and J by 5 bases; unmatched bases: 7. Germline lookup yields CDR1 SGHTS and CDR2 YDEGEE. The CDR3 contains 15 residues. CDR3 amino acids: CASSATGGPTGELFF. DNA of the CDR3: TGTGCCAGCAGCGCAACAGGGGGTCCGACCGGGGAGCTGTTTTTT.

Concerning this clone: At one end, the junction sequence differs from germline, possibly due to a read error. The chain combines TRBV7-7 with TRBJ1-1, with TRBD1 as a possible D gene (5 bases). The CDR3 spans 13 residues. The germline gives CDR1 SSHAT, CDR2 FNYEAQ (reference sequence). DNA for the CDR3: TGTGCTAGCAGCGCCGGGACTAATACTGAAGCTTTCTTT. As protein: CASSAGTNTEAFF.

The DNA for the CDR3 is TGTGCCAGCAGCCAAGAATTGCTAGGACACAGAAACGAGCAGTACTTC. Translating gives CASSQELLGHRNEQYF. The chain is built from TRBV3-1 (or the pseudogene TRBV3-2) and TRBJ2-7; D possibly corresponds to TRBD1 (5 bases). This CDR3 has 16 residues. Trimming removed 0 bases at V and 5 bases at J, with 17 bases between. From germline, CDR1 is LGHDT and CDR2 YNNKEL (reference sequence).

The chain couples TRBV5-4 to TRBJ2-3, with TRBD2 identical over 8 bases. The germline CDR1 and CDR2 sequences are SGHNT and YYREEE (reference sequence). This CDR3 spans 14 amino acids. The V gene end was trimmed by 2 bases and the J gene end by 4 bases; junction bases not matched to a gene: 3. CDR3 nucleotides: TGTGCCAGCAGCTTAGCGGGGGAGGCAGATACGCAGTATTTT. It codes for CASSLAGEADTQYF.

This chain's CDR3 is CASSYSGGAGNEQFF. In DNA form, the CDR3 reads TGTGCCAGCAGCTATAGCGGGGGGGCCGGAAATGAGCAGTTCTTC. The rearrangement uses TRBV3-1 (or the pseudogene TRBV3-2) and TRBJ2-1; TRBD2 agrees at 11 bases. V lost 5 bases, J lost 7 bases, and 7 bases stayed unmatched. The CDR3 length is 15 residues. Germline V CDR1 and CDR2: LGHDT, YNNKEL (reference sequence).

The V call is TRBV7-6, the J call TRBJ2-7; 8 bases agree with TRBD1. Looked up from germline, CDR1 is SGHVS and CDR2 is FNYEAQ. Germline trimming cut 0 bases from V and 5 bases from J; bases unmatched to any gene: 3. The CDR3 extends over 14 amino acids. The CDR3 region has the DNA TGTGCCAGCAGCTTAGCTGGCAGGGGGCACGAGCAGTACTTC. The encoded protein is CASSLAGRGHEQYF. Using reference TRBV7-6 and TRBJ2-7 for the parts outside the CDR3, the full variable domain is GAGVSQSPRYKVTKRGQDVALRCDPISGHVSLYWYRQALGQGPEFLTYFNYEAQQDKSGLPNDRFSAERPEGSISTLTIQRTEQRDSAMYRCASSLAGRGHEQYFGPGTRLTVT.

The gene calls are TRBV30 and TRBJ1-2; D possibly corresponds to TRBD1 (5 bases). Germline lookup yields CDR1 GTSNPN and CDR2 SVGIG (reference sequence). The germline V and J ends were trimmed by 0 bases and 8 bases, with 16 bases remaining between them. CDR3 size: 14 residues. The CDR3 protein is CAWSVLSGRNGYTF. CDR3 in DNA: TGTGCCTGGAGTGTACTTTCAGGGAGGAACGGCTACACCTTC. Full variable domain (outside the CDR3, taken from reference TRBV30 and TRBJ1-2): SQTIHQWPATLVQPVGSPLSLECTVEGTSNPNLYWYRQAAGRGLQLLFYSVGIGQISSEVPQNLSASRPQDRQFILSSKKLLLSDSGFYLCAWSVLSGRNGYTFGSGTRLTVV.

This chain uses TRBV27 with TRBJ2-5, with 12 bases identical to TRBD2. Per germline, CDR1 MNHEY and CDR2 SMNVEV (reference sequence). The length of the CDR3 is 15 residues. With 6 bases clipped from V and 5 bases from J, the junction kept 7 bases outside the gene matches. The CDR3 coding sequence is TGTGCCAGCAGGGCGGGACTAGCGGGTATCGAGACCCAGTACTTC. Protein: CASRAGLAGIETQYF.

This chain uses TRBV9 with TRBJ2-1, with 8 bases lining up with TRBD2. Germline CDR1 SGDLS, CDR2 YYNGEE. This CDR3 is built from 17 residues. The V and J ends lost 0 bases and 6 bases, in that order; junction bases with no gene match: 11. Here the CDR3 DNA reads TGTGCCAGCAGCGTAGAGACTCGACTAGCGTTGGGCAATGAGCAGTTCTTC. This translates into CASSVETRLALGNEQFF.

The chain employs TRBV18 and TRBJ2-1; no reliable D call. This CDR3 is 15 amino acids long. Trimming took 8 bases from V and 5 from J, leaving 19 bases between them. Germline loops: CDR1 KGHSH, CDR2 LQKENI. The CDR3 DNA is TGTGCCAGCGGTTTAAGTAGCTCCCGAAACAATGAGCAGTTCTTC. It encodes CASGLSSSRNNEQFF.

V gene TRBV4-2 combines with J gene TRBJ2-1; TRBD1 is a possible D gene (6 bases). V lost 4 bases and J 0 bases, leaving 16 bases between the germline ends. Germline V gene data show CDR1 as LGHNA and CDR2 as YNFKEQ. The CDR3 extends over 17 amino acids. Here the CDR3 DNA reads TGTGCCAGCAGCCGGGAAGGGGGTCAGGGCTCCTACAATGAGCAGTTCTTC. Translated, it gives CASSREGGQGSYNEQFF.

V gene TRBV5-4 combines with J gene TRBJ2-5, with D unresolved. With 1 base removed from V and 5 bases from J, the gap between germline ends came to 9 bases. Germline-derived CDR1 and CDR2 are SGHNT and YYREEE (reference sequence). This CDR3 region has 13 residues. The chain's CDR3 is CASSLSYSETQYF. Written as DNA, the CDR3 is TGTGCCAGCAGCTTGTCTTATTCGGAGACCCAGTACTTC.

This chain connects TRBV12-3 or TRBV12-4 to TRBJ2-3; 7 bases line up with TRBD2. The CDR3 length is 12 residues. Trimming removed 11 bases from V and 2 bases from J; junction bases left unmatched: 4. CDR3 DNA sequence: TGTGCCCTCAGCGGGGACACAGATACGCAGTATTTT. Residues: CALSGDTDTQYF.

The chain is built from TRBV6-5 and TRBJ1-6; D might be TRBD1 (6 bases). The V gene lost 6 bases and the J gene lost 10 bases, with 16 bases spanning the gap. The CDR3 is 14 residues long. In germline, CDR1 is MNHEY, CDR2 SVGAGI. CDR3 in amino acids: CASSYRAGGSPLHF. The CDR3 DNA follows: TGTGCCAGCAGCTACAGGGCGGGAGGGTCACCCCTCCACTTT.

The chain is built from TRBV9 and TRBJ1-5; no reliable D call. This CDR3 comprises 12 residues. Germline CDR1 is SGDLS and CDR2 is YYNGEE. V shed 3 bases and J shed 5 bases, with 6 bases lying between them. Written as DNA, the CDR3 is TGTGCCAGCAGCGCGGGTGATCAGCCCCAGCATTTT. It encodes CASSAGDQPQHF.

CDR3 nucleotide sequence: TGTGCCAGCAGCTTAGTAGGAGGCGCCATCTCGGGGTTCCACTTT. Its protein is CASSLVGGAISGFHF. The genes are TRBV7-8 and TRBJ1-6; D ambiguous. This CDR3 region has 15 residues. Trimming took off 1 base at V and 17 bases at J, with 21 bases between the two ends. Per germline, CDR1 SGHVS and CDR2 FQNEAQ.

The chain joins TRBV7-9 to TRBJ2-2, with 9 bases matching TRBD1. This CDR3 has 15 amino acids. Trimming took 2 bases from V and 5 from J; bases not matched to a gene: 3. Per germline, CDR1 SEHNR and CDR2 FQNEAQ (reference sequence). Here the CDR3 reads CASSLTGGATGELFF. CDR3 DNA: TGTGCCAGCAGCTTAACAGGGGGCGCGACCGGGGAGCTGTTTTTT. The full variable domain, completed using reference TRBV7-9 and TRBJ2-2, is DTGVSQNPRHKITKRGQNVTFRCDPISEHNRLYWYRQTLGQGPEFLTYFQNEAQLEKSRLLSDRFSAERPKGSFSTLEIQRTEQGDSAMYLCASSLTGGATGELFFGEGSRLTVL.

The rearrangement joins TRBV2 to TRBJ2-7; TRBD2 agrees at 7 bases. The ends lost 6 bases at V and 3 bases at J; junction bases unmatched: 2. Germline assignment: CDR1 SNHLY and CDR2 FYNNEI. The CDR3 consists of 12 residues. CDR3 DNA sequence: TGTGCCAGCAGGGCGGGGGACTACGAGCAGTACTTC. Translating gives CASRAGDYEQYF. The whole variable domain, remainder taken from reference TRBV2 and TRBJ2-7, is EPEVTQTPSHQVTQMGQEVILRCVPISNHLYFYWYRQILGQKVEFLVSFYNNEISEKSEIFDDQFSVERPDGSNFTLKIRSTKLEDSAMYFCASRAGDYEQYFGPGTRLTVT.

This chain links TRBV9 with TRBJ2-1, with D perhaps matching TRBD2 (6 bases). Germline V CDR1 and CDR2: SGDLS, YYNGEE. V gave up 4 bases and J gave up 4 bases, with 18 bases separating them. This CDR3 spans 16 amino acids. The CDR3 region has the DNA TGTGCCAGCAGCCCGCCACCGGGGGTTACTTACAATGAGCAGTTCTTC. Translating gives CASSPPPGVTYNEQFF.

The rearrangement links TRBV6-2 or TRBV6-3 to TRBJ2-3, with 9 positions matching TRBD2. The CDR3 length is 16 residues. Trimming took 4 bases from V and 1 from J; bases not matched to a gene: 6. The V gene's germline CDR1 is MNHEY and CDR2 SVGEGT. The CDR3 DNA reads as TGTGCCAGCAGTTTTAGGCGGGGGGGCGGCACAGATACGCAGTATTTT. This sequence encodes CASSFRRGGGTDTQYF.

On this clone itself: One junction end does not reproduce the germline sequence, and a read error may be involved. This chain links TRBV18 with TRBJ2-4, with 14 bases lining up with TRBD2. There are 13 residues in the CDR3. Germline CDR1 reads KGHSH; CDR2 reads LQKENI. CDR3 protein: CACSGTSGSIQYF. The DNA for the CDR3 is TGTGCCTGCTCCGGGACTAGCGGGAGCATTCAGTACTTC.